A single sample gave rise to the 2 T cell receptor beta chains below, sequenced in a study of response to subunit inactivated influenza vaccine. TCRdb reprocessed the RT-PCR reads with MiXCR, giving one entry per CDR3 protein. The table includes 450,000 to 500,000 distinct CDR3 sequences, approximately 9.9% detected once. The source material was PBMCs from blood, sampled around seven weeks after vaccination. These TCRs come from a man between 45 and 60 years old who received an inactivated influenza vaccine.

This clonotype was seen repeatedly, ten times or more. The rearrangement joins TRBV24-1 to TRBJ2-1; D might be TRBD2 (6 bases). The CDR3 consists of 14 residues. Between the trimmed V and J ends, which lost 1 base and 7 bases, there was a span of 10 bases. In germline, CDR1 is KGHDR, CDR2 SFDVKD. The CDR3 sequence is CATSDFWRANEQFF. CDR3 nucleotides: TGTGCCACCAGTGATTTTTGGAGGGCTAATGAGCAGTTCTTC.

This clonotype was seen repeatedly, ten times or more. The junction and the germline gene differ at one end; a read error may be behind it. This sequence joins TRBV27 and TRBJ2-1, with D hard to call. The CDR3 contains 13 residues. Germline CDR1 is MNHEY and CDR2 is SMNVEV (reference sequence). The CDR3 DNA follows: TGCGCCAGCAGCTTGTCGTTGGGAAATGAGCAGTTCTTC. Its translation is CASSLSLGNEQFF.